This TCR beta chain was identified during a study of T cells in localized non-small cell lung cancer. Deletions cut 2 bases from V and 7 bases from J, with 16 bases between. Germline CDR1 SGHKS, CDR2 YYEKEE (reference sequence). The CDR3 sequence is 16 residues long. TCRdb's copy holds only in-frame clones and misses some; the assay was immunoSEQ multiplex PCR. The repertoire holds around 29,000 clones, with more than 70% as singletons. To note about this clone: Its specificity is unknown.

Study-level results: Appearance in adjacent lung was seen for a median around 60 of the top 100 tumor clones. In uninvolved adjacent lung, T cell clonality reached its highest value, exceeding tumor. Sequencing, confined to only one tumor region, leaves heterogeneity possible.

Sample: peripheral blood, taken before any cancer treatment. This clonotype was obtained from a female donor aged 60 or older with stage III squamous cell lung carcinoma. This chain links TRBV5-5 with TRBJ1-6; D not certain. The CDR3 sequence: CASSFSDPRVNSPLHF. Written as DNA, the CDR3 is TGTGCCAGCAGCTTCTCCGACCCGAGGGTAAATTCACCCCTCCACTTT. Drawing the rest from reference TRBV5-5 and TRBJ1-6, the complete variable domain is DAGVTQSPTHLIKTRGQQVTLRCSPISGHKSVSWYQQVLGQGPQFIFQYYEKEERGRGNFPDRFSARQFPNYSSELNVNALLLGDSALYLCASSFSDPRVNSPLHFGNGTRLTVT.